These 14 T cell receptor beta chains came from one sample sequenced in a study of cytomegalovirus exposure and HLA in healthy donors. Clones were read by immunoSEQ multiplex PCR, and TCRdb kept only the in-frame ones, dropping some. This sample yields approximately 150,000 clones, of which less than 90% are seen a single time; more than 8.5% belongs to the top ten. The sequenced material came from PBMCs. The origin of the receptors is a man under 40 in good health and CMV-seropositive.

J is TRBJ2-1 and V is TRBV9; D might be TRBD1 (5 bases). The V gene lost 4 bases and the J gene lost 10 bases, with 12 bases spanning the gap. Germline V gene sequence: CDR1 SGDLS, CDR2 YYNGEE. This CDR3 is 12 amino acids long. The chain's CDR3 is CASSPPTAEQFF. The CDR3 nucleotides are TGTGCCAGCAGCCCTCCGACAGCAGAGCAGTTCTTC.

The chain recombines TRBV28 with TRBJ1-1; perhaps TRBD1 as D (6 bases). There are 14 residues in the CDR3. Trimming cost V 6 bases and J 6 bases, with 17 bases left between them. Germline V gives CDR1 MDHEN, CDR2 SYDVKM. The CDR3 DNA reads as TGTGCCAGCAGGCAGGGGCGAGTGGGCGCTGAAGCTTTCTTT. Its translation is CASRQGRVGAEAFF. The full variable domain, completed using reference TRBV28 and TRBJ1-1, is DVKVTQSSRYLVKRTGEKVFLECVQDMDHENMFWYRQDPGLGLRLIYFSYDVKMKEKGDIPEGYSVSREKKERFSLILESASTNQTSMYLCASRQGRVGAEAFFGQGTRLTVV.

This rearrangement joins TRBV5-4 to TRBJ2-7, with TRBD1 identical over 8 bases. The CDR3 length is 14 residues. Germline V gives CDR1 SGHNT, CDR2 YYREEE (reference sequence). The junction had 4 bases not matched to a gene; V was cut back by 4 bases and J by 1 base. The CDR3 loop is CASSPGQGSYEQYF. The CDR3 coding sequence is TGTGCCAGCAGCCCAGGACAGGGATCCTACGAGCAGTACTTC.

The rearrangement joins TRBV27 to TRBJ2-2; 9 nucleotides align to TRBD2. V lost 2 bases and J lost 6; bases outside the gene matches: 1. CDR3 length: 14 residues. Germline V lookup: CDR1 MNHEY, CDR2 SMNVEV (reference sequence). The CDR3 loop is CASSLRLAAGELFF. CDR3 DNA sequence: TGTGCCAGCAGTTTACGACTAGCGGCCGGGGAGCTGTTTTTT.

This chain uses TRBV5-1 with TRBJ1-2, with TRBD1 identical over 9 bases. J gave up 4 bases and V 0 bases, and 7 bases lay outside the gene matches. The CDR3 has 16 amino acids. The germline gives CDR1 SGHRS, CDR2 YFSETQ. The CDR3: CASSLARDRVFYGYTF. CDR3 in DNA: TGCGCCAGCAGCTTGGCCCGGGACAGGGTCTTCTATGGCTACACCTTC.

This chain uses TRBV28 with TRBJ2-5; D is possibly TRBD1 (5 bases). The CDR3 length is 13 residues. Trimming shortened V by 3 bases and J by 4 bases, and 9 bases separated the two germline ends. Germline CDR1 is MDHEN and CDR2 is SYDVKM. In DNA, the CDR3 is TGTGCCAGCAGTTTTCAGGGTCCAGAGACCCAGTACTTC. It encodes CASSFQGPETQYF.

V and J are TRBV29-1 and TRBJ2-2; 9 nucleotides line up with TRBD1. Losses at the gene ends were 3 bases for V and 4 bases for J; bases not matched to a gene: 6. CDR1 is SQVTM, CDR2 ANQGSEA, per germline. The CDR3 consists of 15 residues. The DNA for the CDR3 is TGCAGCGTTGATAGTGGACAGGGGATCACCGGGGAGCTGTTTTTT. Amino acids: CSVDSGQGITGELFF.

J is TRBJ2-2 and V is TRBV18, with 9 positions matching TRBD1. The CDR3 spans 15 residues. Germline loops: CDR1 KGHSH, CDR2 LQKENI. With V trimmed by 6 bases and J by 6 bases, 8 bases remained unmatched. The CDR3 loop is CASSPGGTGSGELFF. The CDR3 DNA is TGTGCCAGCTCGCCTGGTGGGACAGGGTCCGGGGAGCTGTTTTTT.

This clone has only one observation. V usage is TRBV18 and J usage is TRBJ2-1; D unresolved. The CDR3 contains 12 residues. The V gene lost 2 bases and the J gene lost 7 bases, with 6 bases spanning the gap. CDR1 and CDR2 from the germline V gene are KGHSH and LQKENI. In DNA form, the CDR3 reads TGTGCCAGCTCACCAGCCCAGAATGAGCAGTTCTTC. Its protein product is CASSPAQNEQFF.

This chain connects TRBV19 to TRBJ2-3, with D possibly matching TRBD2 (5 bases). V lost 6 bases to trimming and J lost 0 bases, with 13 bases between them. There are 15 residues in the CDR3. Germline-derived CDR1 and CDR2 are LNHDA and SQIVND (reference sequence). The CDR3 reads CASSVGGSSTDTQYF. In DNA, the CDR3 is TGTGCCAGTAGCGTGGGCGGGTCTAGCACAGATACGCAGTATTTT. The whole variable domain, filled in from reference TRBV19 and TRBJ2-3, reads DGGITQSPKYLFRKEGQNVTLSCEQNLNHDAMYWYRQDPGQGLRLIYYSQIVNDFQKGDIAEGYSVSREKKESFPLTVTSAQKNPTAFYLCASSVGGSSTDTQYFGPGTRLTVL.

The V call is TRBV28, the J call TRBJ2-7, with 10 positions matching TRBD1. Germline assignment: CDR1 MDHEN and CDR2 SYDVKM. Germline trimming cut 2 bases from V and 2 bases from J; bases unmatched to any gene: 6. The CDR3 loop spans 16 amino acids. DNA of the CDR3: TGTGCCAGCAGTTTAGCCCTCGGGACAGGGGCCTACGAGCAGTACTTC. Its protein is CASSLALGTGAYEQYF.

CDR3 residues: CASSEGEEGTEAFF. The CDR3 bases are TGTGCCAGCAGTGAAGGGGAGGAGGGGACTGAAGCTTTCTTT. The V call is TRBV6-5, the J call TRBJ1-1, with a tentative D call TRBD1 (5 bases). This CDR3 comprises 14 residues. V was pared by 5 bases and J by 5 bases, with 15 bases between. The germline CDR1 and CDR2 sequences are MNHEY and SVGAGI.

The table lists this clone with a count of one. J is TRBJ1-5 and V is TRBV7-7; TRBD1 is a possible D gene (6 bases). The CDR3 covers 13 residues. Per the germline V gene, CDR1 is SSHAT and CDR2 is FNYEAQ (reference sequence). V was clipped by 5 bases and J by 4 bases, with 9 bases between them. The CDR3 loop reads CASSLDSNQPQHF. CDR3 DNA: TGTGCCAGCAGCCTGGACAGTAATCAGCCCCAGCATTTT.

The genes are TRBV29-1 and TRBJ2-1; 9 bases match TRBD2. The ends lost 4 bases at V and 3 bases at J; junction bases unmatched: 7. Per germline, CDR1 SQVTM and CDR2 ANQGSEA. This CDR3 comprises 15 residues. Here the CDR3 reads CSVGTSATRYNEQFF. The DNA of the CDR3 is TGCAGCGTTGGGACTAGCGCCACCCGCTACAATGAGCAGTTCTTC.